A single sample gave rise to the 24 T cell receptor beta chains below, sequenced in a study of blood T cell repertoires in COVID-19. Clones were read by immunoSEQ multiplex PCR, and TCRdb kept only the in-frame ones, dropping some. Here the sample spans 300,000 to 450,000 clones, about nine tenths being singletons. The material sequenced was PBMCs or T cells enriched from blood (not recorded which). These receptors were taken from a woman aged 25-40 years who had been exposed to COVID-19.

This sequence joins TRBV18 and TRBJ1-5; D remains ambiguous. The CDR3 runs 13 residues. V was shortened by 3 bases and J by 6 bases, with 9 bases between the two germline ends. Germline V gives CDR1 KGHSH, CDR2 LQKENI. CDR3 residues: CASSPSDTQPQHF. The DNA for the CDR3 is TGTGCCAGCTCACCCTCCGACACTCAGCCCCAGCATTTT.

The chain joins TRBV19 to TRBJ1-5; 7 bases fit TRBD1. CDR3 length: 15 amino acids. The V segment lost 5 bases and the J segment 6 bases; nucleotides outside the gene matches: 10. Germline values: CDR1 LNHDA, CDR2 SQIVND (reference sequence). The CDR3 region is CASSPGTVGIQPQHF. The DNA for the CDR3 is TGTGCCAGTAGTCCTGGGACAGTTGGGATTCAGCCCCAGCATTTT.

V gene TRBV6-2 or TRBV6-3 combines with J gene TRBJ1-3; 8 bases fit TRBD1. The CDR3 consists of 21 residues. V was clipped by 6 bases and J by 0 bases; unmatched bases: 22. Germline CDR1 MNHEY, CDR2 SVGEGT. CDR3 sequence: CASRPTYKIRGQVGSGNTIYF. The CDR3 coding sequence is TGTGCCAGCAGACCTACTTACAAGATCAGGGGACAGGTGGGCTCTGGAAACACCATATATTTT.

The rearrangement joins TRBV4-2 to TRBJ1-1, with 8 bases matching TRBD1. J gave up 3 bases and V 4 bases, and 7 bases lay outside the gene matches. The CDR3 totals 15 residues. Germline V gene lookup returns CDR1 LGHNA and CDR2 YNFKEQ. The CDR3 loop reads CASSPPNRGDTEAFF. DNA for the CDR3: TGTGCCAGCAGCCCGCCGAACAGGGGGGACACTGAAGCTTTCTTT.

This clone was observed a single time. J is TRBJ2-7 and V is TRBV19, with 7 bases lining up with TRBD1. CDR1 is LNHDA and CDR2 is SQIVND in the germline V gene (reference sequence). V lost 5 bases and J lost 4; bases outside the gene matches: 11. This CDR3 is built from 15 residues. The CDR3 sequence: CASSLRTGLWYEQYF. CDR3 nucleotides: TGTGCCAGTAGTTTACGGACAGGCCTTTGGTACGAGCAGTACTTC.

The CDR3, as DNA: TGTGCCAGCAGCCCGCCGGGACAGGGGACTCCCTATAGCAATCAGCCCCAGCATTTT. It specifies CASSPPGQGTPYSNQPQHF. This chain connects TRBV28 to TRBJ1-5; 10 bases are a match to TRBD1. Germline loops: CDR1 MDHEN, CDR2 SYDVKM. This CDR3 contains 19 residues. Unmatched junction bases numbered 14, after V lost 6 bases and J lost 0 bases.

On this clone: The junction departs from germline at one end; a sequencing error may be responsible. The chain combines TRBV7-9 with TRBJ2-1; tentative D call: TRBD2 (6 bases). Germline V gene lookup returns CDR1 SEHNR and CDR2 FQNEAQ (reference sequence). This CDR3 comprises 14 residues. CDR3 nucleotide sequence: TGTGCCAGCAGCTTAGGGAGGGACTCGAACCCCCCTCTCTTC. Its translation: CASSLGRDSNPPLF.

The rearrangement joins TRBV10-3 to TRBJ2-7; D gene ambiguous. V lost 3 bases and J 1 base, leaving 4 bases between the germline ends. Germline V gene sequence: CDR1 ENHRY, CDR2 SYGVKD. This CDR3 region has 12 residues. The CDR3 is CAISDPSYEQYF. As DNA, the CDR3 is TGTGCCATCAGTGACCCATCCTACGAGCAGTACTTC.

The J gene is TRBJ2-3, the V gene TRBV2; 10 nucleotides agree with TRBD2. This CDR3 comprises 16 residues. V shed 5 bases, J shed 0 bases, and the junction held 5 bases outside the gene matches. The germline CDR1 and CDR2 sequences are SNHLY and FYNNEI. CDR3 amino acids: CASSILAGVSTDTQYF. The CDR3 nucleotides read TGTGCCAGCAGTATTCTAGCGGGAGTCAGCACAGATACGCAGTATTTT.

The V and J genes are TRBV18 and TRBJ1-6; D gene ambiguous. V was shortened by 0 bases and J by 14 bases, with 8 bases between the two germline ends. The CDR3 extends over 12 amino acids. Germline loops: CDR1 KGHSH, CDR2 LQKENI. The CDR3 DNA sequence: TGTGCCAGCTCACCACCGGTCGGGTCCCTCCACTTT. Translated: CASSPPVGSLHF.

The gene calls are TRBV30 and TRBJ1-1; a weak D match, TRBD1 (5 bases). Trimming shortened V by 2 bases and J by 2 bases, and 9 bases separated the two germline ends. The CDR3 covers 13 residues. Germline V lookup: CDR1 GTSNPN, CDR2 SVGIG (reference sequence). Written as DNA, the CDR3 is TGTGCCTGGAGTCGGACACTCAACACTGAAGCTTTCTTT. Translating gives CAWSRTLNTEAFF. The full variable domain, rest sourced from reference TRBV30 and TRBJ1-1, is SQTIHQWPATLVQPVGSPLSLECTVEGTSNPNLYWYRQAAGRGLQLLFYSVGIGQISSEVPQNLSASRPQDRQFILSSKKLLLSDSGFYLCAWSRTLNTEAFFGQGTRLTVV.

The V call is TRBV7-9, the J call TRBJ2-1; 9 nucleotides agree with TRBD2. CDR3 length equals 15 residues. The germline V gene has CDR1 SEHNR and CDR2 FQNEAQ (reference sequence). J was trimmed by 2 bases and V by 9 bases; bases with no gene match: 8. The CDR3 is CASPRLAEPYNEQFF. The CDR3 coding sequence is TGTGCCAGTCCAAGACTAGCGGAACCCTACAATGAGCAGTTCTTC. The full variable domain, rest sourced from reference TRBV7-9 and TRBJ2-1, is DTGVSQNPRHKITKRGQNVTFRCDPISEHNRLYWYRQTLGQGPEFLTYFQNEAQLEKSRLLSDRFSAERPKGSFSTLEIQRTEQGDSAMYLCASPRLAEPYNEQFFGPGTRLTVL.

The chain combines TRBV28 with TRBJ2-4; D gene unclear. The CDR3 contains 15 residues. Germline V gene sequence: CDR1 MDHEN, CDR2 SYDVKM. Trimming removed 3 bases at V and 0 bases at J, with 9 bases between. In DNA, the CDR3 is TGTGCCAGCAGTTTCGGCGGTGTAGCCAAAAACATTCAGTACTTC. It translates to CASSFGGVAKNIQYF.

The J gene is TRBJ1-1, the V gene TRBV5-1; TRBD1 is a possible D gene (5 bases). CDR3 length: 15 amino acids. V dropped 7 bases and J dropped 0 bases, with 16 bases sitting between them. Germline values: CDR1 SGHRS, CDR2 YFSETQ. The chain's CDR3 is CASGRGGVMNTEAFF. The CDR3 DNA reads TGCGCCAGCGGGAGGGGTGGAGTCATGAACACTGAAGCTTTCTTT. Together with reference TRBV5-1 and TRBJ1-1, the CDR3 gives the full variable domain: KAGVTQTPRYLIKTRGQQVTLSCSPISGHRSVSWYQQTPGQGLQFLFEYFSETQRNKGNFPGRFSGRQFSNSRSEMNVSTLELGDSALYLCASGRGGVMNTEAFFGQGTRLTVV.

The rearrangement joins TRBV5-8 to TRBJ2-2, with D unclear. Germline V gives CDR1 SGHTS, CDR2 YDEGEE. CDR3 length: 15 residues. V gave up 0 bases and J gave up 0 bases, with 6 bases separating them. In DNA form, the CDR3 reads TGTGCCAGCAGCTTGGGCCGGGCGAACACCGGGGAGCTGTTTTTT. Translation gives CASSLGRANTGELFF.

The chain carries TRBV28 and TRBJ1-2, with 10 nucleotides matching TRBD1. Trimming removed 0 bases from V and 4 bases from J; junction bases left unmatched: 5. There are 16 residues in the CDR3. Germline V gene sequence: CDR1 MDHEN, CDR2 SYDVKM. CDR3 in amino acids: CASSLWTGGVIYGYTF. CDR3 coding DNA: TGTGCCAGCAGTTTATGGACAGGGGGCGTGATCTATGGCTACACCTTC.

This chain uses TRBV27 with TRBJ1-5, with TRBD1 matching 8 bases. This CDR3 comprises 16 residues. Germline values: CDR1 MNHEY, CDR2 SMNVEV (reference sequence). Trimming took 2 bases from V and 3 from J; bases not matched to a gene: 6. CDR3 DNA: TGTGCCAGCAGTTTAGGGACAGGCCTCTTCAATCAGCCCCAGCATTTT. It yields the protein CASSLGTGLFNQPQHF.

The J gene is TRBJ1-4, the V gene TRBV30, with D perhaps matching TRBD1 (6 bases). Trimming removed 7 bases from V and 7 bases from J, with 19 bases in between. Germline V gene lookup returns CDR1 GTSNPN and CDR2 SVGIG (reference sequence). This CDR3 is built from 14 residues. This CDR3 is CASQAGGAGEKLFF. The CDR3 DNA reads TGTGCCTCCCAGGCGGGGGGCGCGGGTGAAAAACTGTTTTTT. Based on the CDR3 plus reference TRBV30 and TRBJ1-4, the full variable domain is SQTIHQWPATLVQPVGSPLSLECTVEGTSNPNLYWYRQAAGRGLQLLFYSVGIGQISSEVPQNLSASRPQDRQFILSSKKLLLSDSGFYLCASQAGGAGEKLFFGSGTQLSVL.

The chain joins TRBV5-4 to TRBJ2-7; D might be TRBD2 (7 bases). V shed 5 bases and J shed 4 bases, with 25 bases lying between them. Per the germline V gene, CDR1 is SGHNT and CDR2 is YYREEE (reference sequence). This CDR3 is built from 17 residues. CDR3 sequence reads: CASSKGGVRERAYEQYF. CDR3 nucleotide sequence: TGTGCCAGCAGTAAAGGGGGGGTGCGGGAGAGAGCGTACGAGCAGTACTTC. The variable domain in full, completed from reference TRBV5-4 and TRBJ2-7, reads ETGVTQSPTHLIKTRGQQVTLRCSSQSGHNTVSWYQQALGQGPQFIFQYYREEENGRGNFPPRFSGLQFPNYSSELNVNALELDDSALYLCASSKGGVRERAYEQYFGPGTRLTVT.

This rearrangement joins TRBV27 to TRBJ2-7, with 7 positions matching TRBD1. V lost 7 bases and J lost 6; bases outside the gene matches: 18. The germline CDR1 and CDR2 sequences are MNHEY and SMNVEV (reference sequence). CDR3 length equals 16 residues. The chain's CDR3 is CASTPAAAGGGREQYF. CDR3 DNA sequence: TGTGCCAGCACCCCCGCGGCGGCAGGGGGTGGTCGCGAGCAGTACTTC.

The chain has TRBV2 and TRBJ2-2, with TRBD1 matching over 7 bases. The CDR3 contains 13 residues. The germline V gene encodes CDR1 SNHLY and CDR2 FYNNEI. Unmatched junction bases numbered 6, after V lost 6 bases and J lost 8 bases. The CDR3: CASRRQGTGELFF. CDR3 sequence (DNA): TGTGCCAGCAGACGACAGGGAACGGGGGAGCTGTTTTTT.

The chain uses TRBV5-1 and TRBJ2-5, with a tentative D call TRBD2 (5 bases). Per germline, CDR1 SGHRS and CDR2 YFSETQ. This CDR3 has 13 residues. Deletions cut 0 bases from V and 5 bases from J, with 8 bases between. DNA of the CDR3: TGCGCCAGCAGCTTGGGAGCGGCGGAGACCCAGTACTTC. Protein product: CASSLGAAETQYF.

The rearrangement links TRBV3-1 (or the pseudogene TRBV3-2) to TRBJ2-7; 13 bases fit TRBD2. Germline V gene sequence: CDR1 LGHDT, CDR2 YNNKEL (reference sequence). The CDR3 runs to 16 residues. V trimming: 1 base; J trimming: 3 bases; junction bases outside the gene matches: 3. The CDR3 DNA reads TGTGCCAGCAGCCAAGGGGGACTAGCGGGGCTCTACGAGCAGTACTTC. It is translated as CASSQGGLAGLYEQYF.

This chain links TRBV4-2 with TRBJ1-1; the D is unclear. Deletions cut 1 base from V and 1 base from J, with 10 bases between. The germline V gene encodes CDR1 LGHNA and CDR2 YNFKEQ. CDR3 length: 15 amino acids. The CDR3: CASSQGTTRNTEAFF. CDR3 nucleotide sequence: TGTGCCAGCAGCCAAGGAACTACAAGGAACACTGAAGCTTTCTTT.